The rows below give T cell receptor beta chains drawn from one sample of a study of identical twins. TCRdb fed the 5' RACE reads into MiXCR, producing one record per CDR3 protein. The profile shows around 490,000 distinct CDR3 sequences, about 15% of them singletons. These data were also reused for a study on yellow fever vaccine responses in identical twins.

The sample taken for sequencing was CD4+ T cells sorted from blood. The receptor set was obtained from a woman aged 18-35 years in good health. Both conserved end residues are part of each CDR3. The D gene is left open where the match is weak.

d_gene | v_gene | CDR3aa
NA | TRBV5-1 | CASSLMTRTYNEQFF
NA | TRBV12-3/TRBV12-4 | CASSYRDEQFF
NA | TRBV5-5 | CASRLLQAAEAFF
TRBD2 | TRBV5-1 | CASSLTSGIIGEQFF
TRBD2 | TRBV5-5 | CASIRGDWTGELFF
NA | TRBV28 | CASARQGTNYGYTF
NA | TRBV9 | CASSTDPTFRKTQYF
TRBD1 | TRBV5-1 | CASRTGTGNQETQYF
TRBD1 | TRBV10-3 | CAVRPGTEETQYF
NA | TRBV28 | CASRDHRYNEQFF
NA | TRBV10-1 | CASSSVRGGEQFF
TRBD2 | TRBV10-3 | CAISGDGGNEQYF
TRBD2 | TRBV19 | CASSVTSGHFISTDTQYF
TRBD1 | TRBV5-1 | CASSLGQGNSYEQYF
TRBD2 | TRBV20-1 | CSARGSGGTDTQYF
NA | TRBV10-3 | CAISEGSYEQYF
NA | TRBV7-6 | CASSLARATGRVGEQYF
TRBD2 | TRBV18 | CASSPRTSGAQNIQYF
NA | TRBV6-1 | CASTSPQWTGELFF
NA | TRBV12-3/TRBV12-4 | CASRLGGGNEKLFF
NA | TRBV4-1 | CASSPMTDTNYGYTF
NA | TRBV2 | CASRDIRGANEKLFF
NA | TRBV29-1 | CSVGGLGTYEQYF
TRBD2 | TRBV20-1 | CSASGSGRATDTQYF
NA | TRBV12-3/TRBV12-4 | CASSYGGGRLSYNEQFF
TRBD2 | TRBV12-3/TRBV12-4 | CASRRTSGAYNEQFF
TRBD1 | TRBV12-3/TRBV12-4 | CASSLQGASEAFF
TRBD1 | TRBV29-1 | CSVLDRGYEQYF
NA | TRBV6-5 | CASGLSVLTQYF
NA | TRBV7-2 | CASSSGGDRLRATEAFF
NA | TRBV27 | CASSPRTNEKLFF
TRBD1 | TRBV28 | CASSSMGQGAQTQYF
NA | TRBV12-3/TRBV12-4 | CASSLGHNNQPQHF
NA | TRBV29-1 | CSVDVGYEQYF
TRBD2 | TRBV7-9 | CASSASSGKDTQYF
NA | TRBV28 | CAGGGGRAYNEQFF
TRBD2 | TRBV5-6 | CASTPLAGAYNEQFF
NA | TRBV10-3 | CAISDPGLPSQETQYF
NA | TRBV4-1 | CASSQEGVRGHTF
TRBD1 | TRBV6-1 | CASSTDRGDEQFF
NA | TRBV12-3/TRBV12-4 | CASAFVGNTEAFF
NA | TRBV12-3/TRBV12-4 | CASSISGTIDEKLFF
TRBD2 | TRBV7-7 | CASSLERGGGHEQFF
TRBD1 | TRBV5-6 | CASSLALGQDNQPQHF
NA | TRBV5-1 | CASSLVGSNTGELFF
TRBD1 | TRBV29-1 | CSVPGGGTGQLWNTEAFF
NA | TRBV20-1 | CSARAAGPNYNEQFF
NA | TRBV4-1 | CASSQGYVEGTEAFF
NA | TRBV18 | CASSPPGGEGQFF
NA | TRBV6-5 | CASRSWGNEQFF
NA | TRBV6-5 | CASSYGSGNYNEQFF
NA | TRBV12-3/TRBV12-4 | CASSFGLTGELFF
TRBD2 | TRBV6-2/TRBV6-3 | CASRRTSGGNYNEQFF
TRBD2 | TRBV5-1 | CASYRTSGTGLNEQFF
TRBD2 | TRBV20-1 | CSARDPASGLTDTQYF
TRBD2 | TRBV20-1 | CSARDKPSGSNNEQFF
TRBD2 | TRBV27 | CASSSTSGGGTGELFF
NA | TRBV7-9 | CASSFGGLNTEAFF